This T cell receptor (beta chain) stems from a study of shared clonotypes between healthy human individuals. This clone was seen only once. Free of recent acute infections or vaccinations, the donors were healthy HIV-negative adults. Sequenced by immunoSEQ multiplex PCR; TCRdb stores in-frame clones only, minus some. In the table there are over a million clones, about three quarters of which are singletons. This TCR came from a man between 18 and 35 years old in good health. Input material: memory CD4+ T cells sorted from blood. The subset is: CD45RA-negative fraction.

CDR3 region: CASSLPSETQYF. The CDR3 bases are TGTGCCAGTAGTCTCCCCTCCGAGACGCAGTATTTT. The V and J genes are TRBV19 and TRBJ2-3; D remains ambiguous. The CDR3 loop spans 12 amino acids. CDR1 LNHDA and CDR2 SQIVND come from the germline V gene (reference sequence). Trimming stripped 5 bases from V and 9 bases from J, with 12 bases between.